The 21 T cell receptor beta chains given below trace back to one sample, sequenced in a study of early T cells in non-severe SARS-CoV-2 infection. Via MiXCR, TCRdb re-called the 5' RACE reads, giving one row per CDR3 protein. The sample consists of roughly 92,000 distinct CDR3 sequences, roughly 12% of them appearing once. The input for sequencing was whole blood, taken at baseline. The receptor set was obtained from an adult who was a healthcare worker with PCR-confirmed SARS-CoV-2 infection or an uninfected control (not recorded which).

The chain couples TRBV7-9 to TRBJ1-1, with TRBD1 matching 7 bases. This CDR3 is 13 amino acids long. The V gene end was trimmed by 9 bases and the J gene end by 3 bases; junction bases not matched to a gene: 7. The germline gives CDR1 SEHNR, CDR2 FQNEAQ (reference sequence). The CDR3 sequence: CARSVDRDTEAFF. For the CDR3, the DNA is TGTGCCAGGAGCGTAGACAGGGACACTGAAGCTTTCTTT.

Concerning this clonotype: This clone may be a read error of a much larger clone one base away. The rearrangement joins TRBV5-1 to TRBJ1-1; D gene uncertain. V dropped 0 bases and J dropped 0 bases, with 3 bases sitting between them. CDR1 is SGHRS and CDR2 is YFSETQ in the germline V gene. The CDR3 consists of 13 residues. In DNA, the CDR3 is TGCGCCAGCAGCTTGGCAGTGAACACTGAAGCTTTCTTT. Translation: CASSLAVNTEAFF.

This clonotype was recorded many times. The chain combines TRBV2 with TRBJ2-1, with a weak D call TRBD2 (6 bases). V lost 4 bases and J 2 bases, leaving 12 bases between the germline ends. The CDR3 loop spans 15 amino acids. Looked up from germline, CDR1 is SNHLY and CDR2 is FYNNEI. The CDR3 is CASSVPGVPYNEQFF. The CDR3, as DNA: TGTGCCAGCAGTGTTCCGGGAGTACCCTACAATGAGCAGTTCTTC.

This clonotype occurred a few times. The chain uses TRBV7-9 and TRBJ2-4, with 14 bases fitting TRBD2. The trim removed 7 bases at V and 1 base at J, leaving 12 bases unmatched. Per the germline V gene, CDR1 is SEHNR and CDR2 is FQNEAQ (reference sequence). The CDR3 extends over 19 amino acids. CDR3 sequence (DNA): TGTGCCAGCACCCAACTGACTAGCGGGAGGGCCTTCGCCAAAAACATTCAGTACTTC. It is translated as CASTQLTSGRAFAKNIQYF.

This chain links TRBV28 with TRBJ2-5; 9 positions match TRBD2. Germline V lookup: CDR1 MDHEN, CDR2 SYDVKM. V lost 8 bases, J lost 1 base, and 5 bases stayed unmatched. The CDR3 length is 14 residues. CDR3 sequence: CASLAGTIQETQYF. The CDR3 DNA reads TGTGCCAGCCTAGCGGGGACCATCCAAGAGACCCAGTACTTC.

This clonotype was seen only a few times. The chain is built from TRBV20-1 and TRBJ2-1; the match to TRBD1 covers 8 bases. Trimming cost V 2 bases and J 3 bases; bases outside gene matches: 6. The CDR3 consists of 15 residues. Germline-derived CDR1 and CDR2 are DFQATT and SNEGSKA (reference sequence). The CDR3 DNA reads TGCAGTGCTAGAATAGGGACAGGCCTCTACAATGAGCAGTTCTTC. Translating gives CSARIGTGLYNEQFF.

Only a few counts were recorded for this clonotype. V usage is TRBV5-1 and J usage is TRBJ2-1, with D unclear. The germline V and J ends were trimmed by 0 bases and 4 bases, with 5 bases remaining between them. The CDR3 runs to 13 residues. The germline CDR1 and CDR2 sequences are SGHRS and YFSETQ. The DNA for the CDR3 is TGCGCCAGCAGCTTGGTGGGTTACAATGAGCAGTTCTTC. Its translation: CASSLVGYNEQFF.

This clonotype was picked up a small number of times. The gene calls are TRBV5-4 and TRBJ1-1; no clear D gene. The V end was cut by 0 bases, the J end by 0 bases, with 12 bases between. In germline, CDR1 is SGHNT, CDR2 YYREEE (reference sequence). This CDR3 spans 16 amino acids. CDR3 residues: CASSLERVLMNTEAFF. Written as DNA, the CDR3 is TGTGCCAGCAGCTTGGAGAGGGTACTAATGAACACTGAAGCTTTCTTT.

The sample holds a few counts of this clonotype. The chain joins TRBV19 to TRBJ1-1, with unresolved D. V lost 0 bases, J lost 1 base, and 9 bases lay in between. Germline V gene data show CDR1 as LNHDA and CDR2 as SQIVND (reference sequence). The CDR3 extends over 15 amino acids. CDR3 DNA sequence: TGTGCCAGTAGTATAGAACGACGGCCGAACACTGAAGCTTTCTTT. As protein: CASSIERRPNTEAFF.

This clonotype was detected only a few times. The chain is built from TRBV6-5 and TRBJ1-6, with TRBD1 matching 7 bases. Germline V gene lookup returns CDR1 MNHEY and CDR2 SVGAGI. The CDR3 loop spans 16 amino acids. Trimming cost V 6 bases and J 12 bases; bases outside gene matches: 17. The CDR3 here is CASSRGLDRRNKPLHF. In nucleotides, the CDR3 is TGTGCCAGCAGCCGGGGACTGGACAGGAGGAACAAACCCCTCCACTTT.

This chain links TRBV7-9 with TRBJ2-3; 9 positions match TRBD2. Trimming cost V 4 bases and J 3 bases; bases outside gene matches: 5. Germline loops: CDR1 SEHNR, CDR2 FQNEAQ (reference sequence). CDR3 length: 15 amino acids. The chain's CDR3 is CASSSGTSNTDTQYF. The CDR3 region has the DNA TGTGCCAGCAGCTCCGGGACTAGCAATACAGATACGCAGTATTTT.

CDR3 amino acids: CASSPPGARTEAFF. The CDR3 bases are TGTGCCAGCTCACCCCCAGGGGCCCGCACTGAAGCTTTCTTT. V gene TRBV18 combines with J gene TRBJ1-1; the D gene is possibly TRBD1 (6 bases). Germline V gene sequence: CDR1 KGHSH, CDR2 LQKENI. The CDR3 length is 14 residues. V dropped 3 bases and J dropped 4 bases, with 12 bases sitting between them.

A few counts support this clonotype. The rearrangement uses TRBV7-9 and TRBJ2-7; tentatively, D is TRBD1 (6 bases). Germline-derived CDR1 and CDR2 are SEHNR and FQNEAQ (reference sequence). The germline V and J ends were trimmed by 4 bases and 6 bases, with 16 bases remaining between them. The CDR3 length is 14 residues. CDR3 loop: CASSSLDSRGEQYF. CDR3 DNA sequence: TGTGCCAGCAGCTCTCTGGACAGTAGGGGCGAGCAGTACTTC.

This clonotype was seen at least ten times. The chain recombines TRBV25-1 with TRBJ2-7; D not resolved. V gave up 5 bases and J gave up 7 bases, with 9 bases separating them. This CDR3 spans 11 amino acids. Germline loops: CDR1 MGHDK, CDR2 SYGVNS. The CDR3 spells CASSQAGEQYF. DNA for the CDR3: TGTGCCAGCAGTCAGGCCGGGGAGCAGTACTTC.

J is TRBJ2-3 and V is TRBV7-2; D is possibly TRBD1 (5 bases). CDR1 is SGHTA, CDR2 FQGNSA, per germline. This CDR3 comprises 14 residues. Trimming removed 3 bases from V and 0 bases from J, with 7 bases in between. The CDR3 sequence: CASSFRDSTDTQYF. The CDR3 DNA reads as TGTGCCAGCAGCTTCAGGGATAGCACAGATACGCAGTATTTT.

This clonotype was recorded at least ten times. The chain combines TRBV6-5 with TRBJ2-7, with 10 bases matching TRBD1. Germline V CDR1 and CDR2: MNHEY, SVGAGI. CDR3 length: 14 amino acids. J gave up 6 bases and V 4 bases, and 6 bases lay outside the gene matches. The CDR3 here is CASSSRQGAREQYF. The CDR3 DNA is TGTGCCAGCAGTTCCAGACAGGGGGCTCGCGAGCAGTACTTC.

This clonotype was counted ten times or more. The CDR3: CASNPGSAAYEQFF. The DNA for the CDR3 is TGTGCCAGTAATCCGGGATCAGCTGCCTATGAGCAGTTCTTC. The rearrangement joins TRBV19 to TRBJ2-1; D might be TRBD2 (5 bases). Germline CDR1 is LNHDA and CDR2 is SQIVND (reference sequence). The germline V and J ends were trimmed by 7 bases and 8 bases, with 18 bases remaining between them. The CDR3 length is 14 residues.

The V call is TRBV7-6, the J call TRBJ2-7, with D possibly matching TRBD2 (6 bases). This CDR3 is built from 13 residues. Germline-derived CDR1 and CDR2 are SGHVS and FNYEAQ. V was cut by 5 bases and J by 6 bases, with 14 bases left in between. This CDR3 is CASSPQLAPEQYF. The DNA for the CDR3 is TGTGCCAGCAGCCCCCAACTAGCCCCCGAGCAGTACTTC.

This clonotype was detected only a few times. The V and J genes are TRBV10-1 and TRBJ1-1; D ambiguous. Germline V gene data show CDR1 as WNHNN and CDR2 as SYGVQD (reference sequence). The CDR3 runs 13 residues. V lost 4 bases and J 1 base, leaving 7 bases between the germline ends. CDR3 DNA sequence: TGCGCCAGCAGTGGGAGACCGAACACTGAAGCTTTCTTT. Protein sequence: CASSGRPNTEAFF.

This clonotype appeared many times. J is TRBJ2-1 and V is TRBV7-6; D remains unclear. Germline V gene sequence: CDR1 SGHVS, CDR2 FNYEAQ. This CDR3 has 12 amino acids. Trimming stripped 4 bases from V and 3 bases from J, with 4 bases between. This chain's CDR3 is CASSSLYNEQFF. The CDR3 region has the DNA TGTGCCAGCAGCTCCCTCTACAATGAGCAGTTCTTC.

This clonotype was counted between two and nine times. J is TRBJ2-2 and V is TRBV7-6, with D possibly being TRBD1 (6 bases). The V end lost 5 bases, the J end lost 4 bases, and 20 bases lay between the germline ends. The CDR3 contains 17 residues. Germline loops: CDR1 SGHVS, CDR2 FNYEAQ. The CDR3 nucleotides are TGTGCCAGCAGCCCAATACCAGGGGCAGCTCTCACCGGGGAGCTGTTTTTT. It is translated as CASSPIPGAALTGELFF.